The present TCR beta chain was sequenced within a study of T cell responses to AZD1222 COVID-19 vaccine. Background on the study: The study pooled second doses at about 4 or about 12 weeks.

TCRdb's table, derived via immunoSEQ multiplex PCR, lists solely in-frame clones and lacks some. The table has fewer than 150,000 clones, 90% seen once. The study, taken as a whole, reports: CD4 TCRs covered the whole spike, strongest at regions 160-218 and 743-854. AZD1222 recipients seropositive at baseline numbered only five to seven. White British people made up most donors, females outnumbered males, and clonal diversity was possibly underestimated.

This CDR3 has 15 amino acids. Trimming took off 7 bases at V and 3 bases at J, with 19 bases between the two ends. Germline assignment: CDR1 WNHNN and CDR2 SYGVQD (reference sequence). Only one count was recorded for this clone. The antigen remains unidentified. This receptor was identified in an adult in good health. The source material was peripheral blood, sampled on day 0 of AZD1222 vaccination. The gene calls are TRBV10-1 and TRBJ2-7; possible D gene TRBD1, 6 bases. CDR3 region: CASKWGQGFGYEQYF. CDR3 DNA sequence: TGCGCCAGCAAGTGGGGGCAGGGGTTCGGCTACGAGCAGTACTTC.